This T cell receptor (beta chain) derives from a study of neurological immune-mediated disorders. Findings and limits, study-wide: On phylogenetic grouping, the repertoires of 18 of 34 multiple sclerosis patients fell within one related-CDR3 cluster, constituting a possible signature. HTLV-1-associated myelopathy had the most TCR clonal expansion, and multiple sclerosis had the least, less than healthy controls.

PBMCs stored at -80 C, numbering 2 million, were the origin of the unsorted libraries. This clonotype has ten or more counts. Antigen unknown. Germline V gives CDR1 SGHTA, CDR2 FQGNSA. This CDR3 has 15 residues. Losses at the gene ends were 1 base for V and 7 bases for J; bases not matched to a gene: 5. The cDNA was synthesized by 5'RACE incorporating 10-nucleotide random UMIs. One entry per CDR3 protein, called by TCRdb with MiXCR from the 5' RACE reads. The sample records some 76,000 distinct CDR3 sequences, 2.5% to 4% being singletons. The gene calls are TRBV7-2 and TRBJ2-1, with 9 nucleotides matching TRBD1. The source of this sequence is a woman in her 50s with multiple sclerosis. Sequencing was carried out using PBMCs. CDR3 in amino acids: CASSLDRGLANEQFF. The CDR3, as DNA: TGTGCCAGCAGCTTAGACAGGGGGCTAGCGAATGAGCAGTTCTTC.